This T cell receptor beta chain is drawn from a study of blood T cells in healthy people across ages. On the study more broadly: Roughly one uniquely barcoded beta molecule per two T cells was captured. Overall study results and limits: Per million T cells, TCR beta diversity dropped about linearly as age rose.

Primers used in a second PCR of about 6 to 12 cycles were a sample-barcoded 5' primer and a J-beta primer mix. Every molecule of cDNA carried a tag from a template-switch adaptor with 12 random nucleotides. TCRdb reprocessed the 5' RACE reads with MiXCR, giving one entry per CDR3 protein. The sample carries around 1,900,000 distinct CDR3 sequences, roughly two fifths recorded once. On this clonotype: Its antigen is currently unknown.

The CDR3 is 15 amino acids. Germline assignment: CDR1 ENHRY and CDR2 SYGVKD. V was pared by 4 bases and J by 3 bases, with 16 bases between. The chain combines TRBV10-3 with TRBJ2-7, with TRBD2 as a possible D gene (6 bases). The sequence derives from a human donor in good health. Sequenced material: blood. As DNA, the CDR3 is TGTGCCATCAGTGTAGCGCGGGACGGCATCTACGAGCAGTACTTC. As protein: CAISVARDGIYEQYF.